This record looks at one TCR beta chain sequence and its context. Its cognate antigen is unknown. The data originate from a study of cytomegalovirus exposure and HLA in healthy donors. Study-wide findings and caveats: First-cohort TCR clusters tended to co-occur in the roughly 130 validation repertoires, a later analysis found. Reports credit the classifier with highly specific, highly sensitive diagnosis of cytomegalovirus status. Researchers counted roughly 150 TCR beta chains as cytomegalovirus-associated.

The donors were part of the validation cohort of 120 or so subjects. That cohort was separate from the first cohort, which comprised under 700 subjects. Germline assignment: CDR1 MDHEN and CDR2 SYDVKM. V shed 5 bases and J 1 base; nucleotides not matched to a gene: 12. This CDR3 contains 20 residues. Produced via immunoSEQ multiplex PCR; TCRdb's table is partial and in-frame only. The sample lists approximately 120,000 clones; approximately 91% were seen once. The sequencing sample was made of PBMCs. The V call is TRBV28, the J call TRBJ2-3, with 16 bases identical to TRBD2. The TCR sequence derives from a young woman in good health and CMV-seronegative. The chain's CDR3 is CASSTGLAGGNPGGTDTQYF. The CDR3 DNA reads TGTGCCAGCAGTACGGGACTAGCGGGAGGGAATCCCGGGGGCACAGATACGCAGTATTTT.